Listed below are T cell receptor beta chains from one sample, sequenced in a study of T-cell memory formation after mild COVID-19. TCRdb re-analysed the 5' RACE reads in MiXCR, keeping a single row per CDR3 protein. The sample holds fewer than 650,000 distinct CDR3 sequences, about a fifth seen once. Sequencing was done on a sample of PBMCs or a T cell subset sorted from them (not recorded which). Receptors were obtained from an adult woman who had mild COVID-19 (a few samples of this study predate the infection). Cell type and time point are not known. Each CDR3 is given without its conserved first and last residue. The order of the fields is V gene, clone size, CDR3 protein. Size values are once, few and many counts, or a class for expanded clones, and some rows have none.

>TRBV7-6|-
ASSPTGTSVGEQF
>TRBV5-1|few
ASMPEGQGSWETQY
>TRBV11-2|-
ASSLRRGSSYNEQF
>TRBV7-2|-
ASSSSGSLGNIQY
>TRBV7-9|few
ASSKISGTDF
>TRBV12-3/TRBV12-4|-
ASSSEGLGGYGYT
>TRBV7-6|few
ASSSKYRDSQETQY
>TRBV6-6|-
ASSSASAGRQETQY
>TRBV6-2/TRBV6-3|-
ASKETSVLNEQF
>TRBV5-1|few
ASSLAGFQPQH
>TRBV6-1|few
ASSVAIGFFGEAF
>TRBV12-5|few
ASGPYSLGEQF
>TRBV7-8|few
ASSPLAGKHNEQF
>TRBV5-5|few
ASSSDGTGYNEQF
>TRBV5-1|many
ASSLVGENTEAF
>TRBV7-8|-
ASGMRQGAANEQF
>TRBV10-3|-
AIRQGENTGELF
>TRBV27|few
ASSSGVGGGNTEAF